This T cell receptor (beta chain) was recovered during a study of tumor-infiltrating lymphocytes in glioblastoma multiforme. Comment on this clonotype: Since the CDR3 does not end with the conserved phenylalanine or tryptophan, this likely comes from a read error.

Germline V CDR1 and CDR2: SQVTM, ANQGSEA. The CDR3 extends over 15 amino acids. TCRB libraries came from RNA via three nested multiplex PCR rounds. TCRdb reprocessed the multiplex PCR reads with MiXCR, giving one entry per CDR3 protein. The table shows approximately 20,000 distinct CDR3 sequences, with 65% to 80% occurring only once. Sequenced: peripheral blood. This TCR came from a male donor with glioblastoma. The V and J genes are TRBV29-1 and TRBJ2-1; a weak D match, TRBD2 (7 bases). The CDR3 sequence is CGVEGGGRSYNEQFI. CDR3 nucleotides: TGCGGCGTTGAGGGGGGGGGAAGGTCCTACAATGAGCAGTTCATC.